Presented here are 21 T cell receptor beta chains from one specimen sequenced in a study of shared clonotypes between healthy human individuals. The repertoire was sequenced with immunoSEQ multiplex PCR; TCRdb's copy has only in-frame clones and lacks some. The profile covers some 740,000 clones, with 80% to 95% appearing a single time and 24% taken by the ten largest. Naive CD8 cells lacked CD45RO, underwent positive selection for CCR7 and left out terminally differentiated effector memory CD45RA+ cells. Source material: naive CD8+ T cells sorted from blood. These receptors were obtained from a man between 25 and 39 years old in good health.

The chain combines TRBV21-1 with TRBJ2-7. TRBV21-1 is noted as a pseudogene. The CDR3 runs to 11 residues. The CDR3 nucleotides read TGTGCCAGCAGCAAACAGGGACGAAGTAACTTC. Its protein is CASSKQGRSNF.

The V gene is TRBV5-4, the J gene TRBJ1-4, with a weak D call TRBD1 (6 bases). CDR1 is SGHNT and CDR2 is YYREEE in the germline V gene (reference sequence). The CDR3 extends over 15 amino acids. Trimming took off 3 bases at V and 7 bases at J, with 16 bases between the two ends. The CDR3 spells CASSSPGEGVEKLFF. CDR3 nucleotides: TGTGCCAGCAGCTCACCCGGGGAGGGGGTTGAAAAACTGTTTTTT.

The chain combines TRBV11-2 with TRBJ2-2; 10 bases map to TRBD2. This CDR3 is 19 amino acids long. V trimming: 1 base; J trimming: 7 bases; junction bases outside the gene matches: 15. In germline, CDR1 is SGHAT, CDR2 FQNNGV. The CDR3: CASSLAASRLAGVGGELFF. In nucleotides, the CDR3 is TGTGCCAGCAGCTTAGCCGCCTCCCGGCTAGCGGGAGTTGGCGGGGAGCTGTTTTTT.

The chain joins TRBV10-2 to TRBJ2-3, with D uncertain. Trimming left V 8 bases short and J 5 bases short, with 5 bases between. The CDR3 consists of 10 residues. Germline-derived CDR1 and CDR2 are WSHSY and SAAADI. The DNA of the CDR3 is TGCGCCAGCCTTGGAGATACGCAGTATTTT. Translation: CASLGDTQYF.

The CDR3 DNA follows: TGCGCCAGCAGTTCGTTCGGGGCAGGGGTCGATACGCAGTATTTT. Protein: CASSSFGAGVDTQYF. This chain uses TRBV5-1 with TRBJ2-3; tentatively, D is TRBD1 (6 bases). The CDR3 runs 15 residues. V was trimmed by 5 bases and J by 6 bases, leaving 19 bases between them. Germline values: CDR1 SGHRS, CDR2 YFSETQ.

In this sample, this clone turned up once. This rearrangement joins TRBV6-1 to TRBJ2-7; D is unresolved. The CDR3 sequence is 12 residues long. The V end lost 8 bases, the J end lost 6 bases, and 14 bases lay between the germline ends. The germline V gene encodes CDR1 MNHNS and CDR2 SASEGT. In DNA form, the CDR3 reads TGTGCCAGCGGGGTGGGCCATCGCGAGCAGTACTTC. It translates to CASGVGHREQYF.

Note on this clone: In the same sample, other DNA sequences code for this CDR3. The gene calls are TRBV27 and TRBJ2-7; the D is unclear. Germline V gives CDR1 MNHEY, CDR2 SMNVEV (reference sequence). Trimming pared 6 bases from V and 0 bases from J, leaving 9 bases between. The CDR3 is made up of 13 amino acids. CDR3 nucleotide sequence: TGTGCCAGCAGCCGGACCAGCTCCTACGAGCAGTACTTC. Its protein is CASSRTSSYEQYF.

The chain's CDR3 is CASSQEGTGSNEQYF. In DNA, the CDR3 is TGCGCCAGCAGCCAAGAAGGGACAGGGTCCAACGAGCAGTACTTC. The rearrangement uses TRBV5-1 and TRBJ2-7, with 9 bases lining up with TRBD1. The V gene end was trimmed by 4 bases and the J gene end by 5 bases; junction bases not matched to a gene: 10. There are 15 residues in the CDR3. The germline gives CDR1 SGHRS, CDR2 YFSETQ.

This chain links TRBV13 with TRBJ2-7, with D hard to call. This CDR3 region has 14 residues. The ends were cut back, 5 bases at V and 4 bases at J, with 15 bases in the middle. Germline CDR1 and CDR2: PRHDT and FYEKMQ (reference sequence). The CDR3 DNA sequence: TGTGCCAGCAGCATAAACACCAACGAGTACGAGCAGTACTTC. Translation gives CASSINTNEYEQYF.

The chain recombines TRBV7-2 with TRBJ2-7, with TRBD1 as a possible D gene (5 bases). Deletions cut 1 base from V and 7 bases from J, with 17 bases between. The length of the CDR3 is 15 residues. Germline V gene sequence: CDR1 SGHTA, CDR2 FQGNSA. CDR3 in amino acids: CASSLDPGSAWEQYF. Written as DNA, the CDR3 is TGTGCCAGCAGCTTAGATCCAGGGTCGGCGTGGGAGCAGTACTTC.

The chain uses TRBV10-2 and TRBJ2-7; no firm D call. With 6 bases removed from V and 4 bases from J, the gap between germline ends came to 7 bases. Looked up from germline, CDR1 is WSHSY and CDR2 is SAAADI. The CDR3 length is 11 residues. CDR3 DNA: TGCGCCAGCAGAGGCGGTTACGAGCAGTACTTC. It specifies CASRGGYEQYF.

The chain links TRBV6-5 to TRBJ2-2; D possibly uses TRBD1 or TRBD2 (6 bases each). Germline V CDR1 and CDR2: MNHEY, SVGAGI. V was shortened by 7 bases and J by 0 bases, with 12 bases between the two germline ends. The CDR3 extends over 15 amino acids. DNA of the CDR3: TGTGCCAGCACAAGGGGGGTATCGAACACCGGGGAGCTGTTTTTT. Its translation: CASTRGVSNTGELFF.

This clone appeared once. CDR3 nucleotide sequence: TGTGCCAGCCAAGTGGGGCTAGCGGGTGAGCAGTTCTTC. This sequence encodes CASQVGLAGEQFF. The rearrangement uses TRBV7-9 and TRBJ2-1, with 8 nucleotides matching TRBD2. The length of the CDR3 is 13 residues. Trimming cost V 8 bases and J 9 bases; bases outside gene matches: 9. Germline V gives CDR1 SEHNR, CDR2 FQNEAQ (reference sequence). Combining the CDR3 with reference TRBV7-9 and TRBJ2-1 gives the whole variable domain DTGVSQNPRHKITKRGQNVTFRCDPISEHNRLYWYRQTLGQGPEFLTYFQNEAQLEKSRLLSDRFSAERPKGSFSTLEIQRTEQGDSAMYLCASQVGLAGEQFFGPGTRLTVL.

This CDR3 reads CASSLGYGRAYNEQFF. Here the CDR3 DNA reads TGTGCCAGCAGCTTAGGCTACGGGAGGGCGTACAATGAGCAGTTCTTC. The chain carries TRBV7-2 and TRBJ2-1, with 8 bases fitting TRBD2. CDR1 is SGHTA, CDR2 FQGNSA, per germline. The V gene end was trimmed by 1 base and the J gene end by 4 bases; junction bases not matched to a gene: 6. The CDR3 is made up of 16 amino acids.

This chain uses TRBV9 with TRBJ2-7, with a tentative D call TRBD2 (6 bases). V lost 0 bases and J 5 bases, leaving 12 bases between the germline ends. Germline values: CDR1 SGDLS, CDR2 YYNGEE. This CDR3 comprises 14 residues. The CDR3 is CASSVAGVSDEQYF. The CDR3 nucleotides read TGTGCCAGCAGCGTAGCGGGAGTATCCGACGAGCAGTACTTC.

This chain links TRBV13 with TRBJ2-2; D is unresolved. CDR3 length equals 13 residues. V lost 4 bases to trimming and J lost 8 bases, with 11 bases between them. Germline V gives CDR1 PRHDT, CDR2 FYEKMQ (reference sequence). The CDR3 sequence is CASSSRLGGELFF. DNA for the CDR3: TGTGCCAGCAGCTCCCGGCTGGGTGGGGAGCTGTTTTTT.

The chain joins TRBV28 to TRBJ2-7; no clear D gene. Between the trimmed V and J ends, which lost 5 bases and 0 bases, there was a span of 14 bases. CDR3 length: 15 residues. Germline-derived CDR1 and CDR2 are MDHEN and SYDVKM. In nucleotides, the CDR3 is TGTGCCAGCAGTCCCTCTGGCGAGGCCTCCTACGAGCAGTACTTC. Amino acids: CASSPSGEASYEQYF. Together with reference TRBV28 and TRBJ2-7, the CDR3 gives the full variable domain: DVKVTQSSRYLVKRTGEKVFLECVQDMDHENMFWYRQDPGLGLRLIYFSYDVKMKEKGDIPEGYSVSREKKERFSLILESASTNQTSMYLCASSPSGEASYEQYFGPGTRLTVT.

This clone has a single count. J is TRBJ2-1 and V is TRBV27; unclear D gene. Trimming took off 2 bases at V and 4 bases at J, with 18 bases between the two ends. From germline, CDR1 is MNHEY and CDR2 SMNVEV (reference sequence). The CDR3 covers 17 residues. The CDR3: CASSLVPHMNGYNEQFF. Written as DNA, the CDR3 is TGTGCCAGCAGTTTAGTGCCACACATGAACGGTTACAATGAGCAGTTCTTC.

This chain uses TRBV6-1 with TRBJ1-1; 9 bases agree with TRBD1. Germline V gene data show CDR1 as MNHNS and CDR2 as SASEGT. The CDR3 extends over 14 amino acids. V was clipped by 7 bases and J by 1 base; unmatched bases: 4. CDR3 coding DNA: TGTGCCAGCAATCCGACAGGGGGGAACACTGAAGCTTTCTTT. This sequence encodes CASNPTGGNTEAFF.

CDR3 sequence reads: CAWSGPAALRQGDYGYTF. The CDR3 nucleotides read TGTGCCTGGAGCGGGCCAGCAGCGTTAAGACAGGGAGACTATGGCTACACCTTC. The chain links TRBV30 to TRBJ1-2, with 7 positions matching TRBD1. The CDR3 runs to 18 residues. V was clipped by 3 bases and J by 3 bases; unmatched bases: 19. CDR1 is GTSNPN, CDR2 SVGIG, per germline (reference sequence).

V and J are TRBV29-1 and TRBJ1-4, with D perhaps TRBD1 (6 bases). Germline V CDR1 and CDR2: SQVTM, ANQGSEA. Trimming cost V 2 bases and J 4 bases, with 11 bases left between them. The CDR3 length is 14 residues. CDR3 protein: CSVELTGFNEKLFF. CDR3 in DNA: TGCAGCGTTGAACTGACAGGCTTTAATGAAAAACTGTTTTTT.